This TCR beta chain came from a study of T cells in Graves' hyperthyroidism and ophthalmopathy. Template material for amplifying TCR beta CDR3 regions consisted of RNA transcripts. First-round RT-PCR with HTBI primers amplified the TCR CDR3 region. One entry per CDR3 protein, called by TCRdb with MiXCR from the multiplex PCR reads. This sample has 300,000 or so distinct CDR3 sequences, with roughly 21% found just once. The V end lost 2 bases, the J end lost 7 bases, and 12 bases lay between the germline ends. The CDR3 is made up of 14 amino acids. Germline CDR1 and CDR2: MDHEN and SYDVKM. This clonotype was seen just once.

The sequence was obtained from a woman aged 45-60 years with Graves' hyperthyroidism. The genes are TRBV28 and TRBJ1-5, with a weak D call TRBD1 (5 bases). The sample consisted of blood. The DNA of the CDR3 is TGTGCCAGCAGTTTAAGGGGCGCGGGACAGCCCCAGCATTTT. This encodes CASSLRGAGQPQHF.